Presented here are 21 T cell receptor beta chains from one specimen sequenced in a study of cytomegalovirus exposure and HLA in healthy donors (dated by TCRdb to about 2017). The library was produced with the immunoSEQ multiplex PCR assay. The multiplex PCR relied on a mix of 60 forward primers for TCR Vbeta segments and 13 reverse primers for TCR Jbeta segments. The clones in this table, taken by TCRdb from immuneACCESS, are in-frame only. Not every clone is retained; where verified, under half of the shortfall comes from an unresolved V gene, and the cause of the rest is unknown. In this sample the table shows 90,000 to 120,000 clones, approximately 79% of which occur a single time. The ten largest make up about 3% of the sample. Sequencing was carried out using PBMCs. These receptors originate from a woman aged 40 to 49 in good health and CMV-seronegative.

The chain has TRBV29-1 and TRBJ2-1, with TRBD2 identical over 8 bases. Germline values: CDR1 SQVTM, CDR2 ANQGSEA. The CDR3 is made up of 19 amino acids. Unmatched junction bases numbered 17, after V lost 3 bases and J lost 1 base. For the CDR3, the DNA is TGCAGCGTTGAGCGGGTGGTGGGGGCGGGGGGCAAATCCTACAATGAGCAGTTCTTC. Translated: CSVERVVGAGGKSYNEQFF.

V gene TRBV7-2 combines with J gene TRBJ2-5; no reliable D call. CDR3 length: 13 amino acids. CDR1 and CDR2 from the germline V gene are SGHTA and FQGNSA. V lost 3 bases, J lost 5 bases, and 10 bases lay in between. The CDR3 sequence: CASSFGAPETQYF. In DNA form, the CDR3 reads TGTGCCAGCAGCTTCGGAGCTCCGGAGACCCAGTACTTC.

V usage is TRBV5-1 and J usage is TRBJ2-7, with 12 bases lining up with TRBD1. Unmatched junction bases numbered 4, after V lost 3 bases and J lost 6 bases. This CDR3 comprises 14 residues. In germline, CDR1 is SGHRS, CDR2 YFSETQ. The CDR3 coding sequence is TGCGCCAGCAGCTCCGGGACAGGGGGCTCCGAGCAGTACTTC. Protein product: CASSSGTGGSEQYF.

This clone was seen only once. This chain links TRBV5-4 with TRBJ2-5, with 9 bases lining up with TRBD1. The tail of the sequence fits TRBJ2-7 better, so the J call may be wrong. Germline CDR1 and CDR2: SGHNT and YYREEE (reference sequence). There are 15 residues in the CDR3. The CDR3 region has the DNA TGTGCCAGCAGTCCACGGGACAGGGAAATCCACGAGCAGTACTTC. It codes for CASSPRDREIHEQYF.

This clone showed up just a few times. The chain carries TRBV7-2 and TRBJ2-5; weak D call: TRBD2 (6 bases). Germline V gene lookup returns CDR1 SGHTA and CDR2 FQGNSA. CDR3 size: 13 residues. Trimming shortened V by 3 bases and J by 4 bases, and 9 bases separated the two germline ends. CDR3 nucleotide sequence: TGTGCCAGCAGCTTCCAGGAGGGAGAGACCCAGTACTTC. Amino acid sequence: CASSFQEGETQYF.

The chain uses TRBV30 and TRBJ2-2; D remains ambiguous. Germline-derived CDR1 and CDR2 are GTSNPN and SVGIG (reference sequence). The CDR3 is 14 residues long. The CDR3 region has the DNA TGTGGCTCCAAGCCGGGTACGAACACCGGGGAGCTGTTTTTT. The encoded protein is CGSKPGTNTGELFF. The variable domain in full, completed from reference TRBV30 and TRBJ2-2, reads SQTIHQWPATLVQPVGSPLSLECTVEGTSNPNLYWYRQAAGRGLQLLFYSVGIGQISSEVPQNLSASRPQDRQFILSSKKLLLSDSGFYLCGSKPGTNTGELFFGEGSRLTVL.

The chain has TRBV7-2 and TRBJ2-1; 8 bases are a match to TRBD2. The germline V gene encodes CDR1 SGHTA and CDR2 FQGNSA. The length of the CDR3 is 15 residues. Germline trimming cut 1 base from V and 9 bases from J; bases unmatched to any gene: 8. CDR3 loop: CASSLVAGNGAEQFF. CDR3 nucleotides: TGTGCCAGCAGCTTAGTAGCGGGAAATGGTGCTGAGCAGTTCTTC.

The gene calls are TRBV4-3 and TRBJ2-5; TRBD1 aligns across 11 bases. CDR3 size: 15 residues. Germline values: CDR1 LGHNA, CDR2 YSLEER. Unmatched junction bases numbered 6, after V lost 4 bases and J lost 5 bases. The CDR3 spells CASSLGTGGTETQYF. CDR3 nucleotide sequence: TGCGCCAGCAGCCTAGGGACAGGGGGAACGGAGACCCAGTACTTC.

This sequence joins TRBV5-1 and TRBJ2-1; no clear D. CDR1 is SGHRS and CDR2 is YFSETQ in the germline V gene. This CDR3 has 15 amino acids. Trimming removed 4 bases at V and 5 bases at J, with 16 bases between. This CDR3 reads CASSQLSTADNEQFF. CDR3 coding DNA: TGCGCCAGCAGCCAACTATCGACGGCTGACAATGAGCAGTTCTTC.

This rearrangement joins TRBV5-4 to TRBJ1-2; no clear D gene. Trimming stripped 1 base from V and 4 bases from J, with 8 bases between. Germline V lookup: CDR1 SGHNT, CDR2 YYREEE (reference sequence). This CDR3 comprises 13 residues. The CDR3 bases are TGTGCCAGCAGCTTGCCGGGGTCCTATGGCTACACCTTC. It codes for CASSLPGSYGYTF. Filled out from reference TRBV5-4 and TRBJ1-2, the complete variable domain reads ETGVTQSPTHLIKTRGQQVTLRCSSQSGHNTVSWYQQALGQGPQFIFQYYREEENGRGNFPPRFSGLQFPNYSSELNVNALELDDSALYLCASSLPGSYGYTFGSGTRLTVV.

The J gene is TRBJ2-1, the V gene TRBV27; D is perhaps TRBD2 (6 bases). From germline, CDR1 is MNHEY and CDR2 SMNVEV (reference sequence). The CDR3 length is 16 residues. Trimming left V 3 bases short and J 0 bases short, with 12 bases between. Written as DNA, the CDR3 is TGTGCCAGCAGTTTTTACGCGGGGAGCTCCTACAATGAGCAGTTCTTC. Translating it yields CASSFYAGSSYNEQFF.

This clone was seen a handful of times. The V gene is TRBV5-1, the J gene TRBJ1-6, with D perhaps matching TRBD1 (6 bases). Trimming pared 0 bases from V and 6 bases from J, leaving 10 bases between. CDR3 size: 15 residues. Germline V gene lookup returns CDR1 SGHRS and CDR2 YFSETQ. The CDR3 region is CASSLGTASNSPLHF. CDR3 in DNA: TGCGCCAGCAGCTTGGGGACAGCGTCTAATTCACCCCTCCACTTT. The complete variable domain, with remaining parts taken from reference TRBV5-1 and TRBJ1-6, reads KAGVTQTPRYLIKTRGQQVTLSCSPISGHRSVSWYQQTPGQGLQFLFEYFSETQRNKGNFPGRFSGRQFSNSRSEMNVSTLELGDSALYLCASSLGTASNSPLHFGNGTRLTVT.

The CDR3 DNA reads TGTGCCAGCAGCTCCGTCTCGGAGACCCAGTACTTC. This sequence encodes CASSSVSETQYF. The chain couples TRBV7-9 to TRBJ2-5, with D uncertain. Trimming shortened V by 4 bases and J by 5 bases, and 8 bases separated the two germline ends. Looked up from germline, CDR1 is SEHNR and CDR2 is FQNEAQ (reference sequence). The CDR3 is 12 amino acids.

Only one count was recorded for this clone. The chain is built from TRBV28 and TRBJ1-2; 9 nucleotides match TRBD1. The CDR3 totals 17 residues. The junction had 13 bases not matched to a gene; V was cut back by 6 bases and J by 2 bases. Germline lookup yields CDR1 MDHEN and CDR2 SYDVKM. The CDR3 nucleotides read TGTGCCAGCAGAACCCCACAGGGGGCAAGGGGAAACTATGGCTACACCTTC. Translating gives CASRTPQGARGNYGYTF.

The chain joins TRBV5-1 to TRBJ1-3; 8 bases line up with TRBD1. J gave up 0 bases and V 4 bases, and 3 bases lay outside the gene matches. The germline V gene encodes CDR1 SGHRS and CDR2 YFSETQ. The CDR3 runs 15 residues. CDR3 DNA sequence: TGCGCCAGCAGCCCGGACAGGGCCTCTGGAAACACCATATATTTT. This sequence encodes CASSPDRASGNTIYF.

The rearrangement links TRBV27 to TRBJ2-1, with TRBD2 identical over 7 bases. The germline V gene has CDR1 MNHEY and CDR2 SMNVEV (reference sequence). There are 14 residues in the CDR3. V lost 6 bases, J lost 7 bases, and 9 bases stayed unmatched. This chain's CDR3 is CASSRTSYGNEQFF. In nucleotides, the CDR3 is TGTGCCAGCAGCAGGACTAGTTATGGGAATGAGCAGTTCTTC.

This chain connects TRBV27 to TRBJ2-2; 7 positions agree with TRBD2. The germline V gene encodes CDR1 MNHEY and CDR2 SMNVEV (reference sequence). The CDR3 is made up of 17 amino acids. Trimming removed 2 bases from V and 7 bases from J; junction bases left unmatched: 13. The CDR3 nucleotides are TGTGCCAGCAGTTTAACCGTCAATCGCGGGAGTTTCGGGGAGCTGTTTTTT. This codes for CASSLTVNRGSFGELFF.

This clone showed up just once. V gene TRBV7-8 combines with J gene TRBJ2-5, with D unclear. The germline gives CDR1 SGHVS, CDR2 FQNEAQ. The CDR3 is 13 amino acids. V dropped 2 bases and J dropped 4 bases, with 8 bases sitting between them. The CDR3 loop is CASSLSSPETQYF. CDR3 in DNA: TGTGCCAGCAGCTTAAGCTCCCCAGAGACCCAGTACTTC.

The chain carries TRBV28 and TRBJ1-1; D unresolved. Germline loops: CDR1 MDHEN, CDR2 SYDVKM. The CDR3 extends over 14 amino acids. Trimming took off 4 bases at V and 0 bases at J, with 9 bases between the two ends. The CDR3, as DNA: TGTGCCAGCAGTTCAACCACAGTGAACACTGAAGCTTTCTTT. Protein sequence: CASSSTTVNTEAFF.

This chain connects TRBV2 to TRBJ1-2, with a weak D call TRBD1 (6 bases). The V gene's germline CDR1 is SNHLY and CDR2 FYNNEI. V lost 1 base and J lost 4, with 13 bases in between. The CDR3 runs to 15 residues. The CDR3 bases are TGTGCCAGCAGTGAAGGTGGGGGGGCTGGCTATGGCTACACCTTC. As protein: CASSEGGGAGYGYTF.

This chain uses TRBV7-2 with TRBJ2-7, with D possibly being TRBD2 (6 bases). The CDR3 has 15 residues. The ends were cut back, 2 bases at V and 1 base at J, with 12 bases in the middle. The germline V gene encodes CDR1 SGHTA and CDR2 FQGNSA. CDR3 nucleotides: TGTGCCAGCAGCTTAATCGGGGGATTATCCTACGAGCAGTACTTC. Its translation is CASSLIGGLSYEQYF. The full variable domain, with the rest looked up from reference TRBV7-2 and TRBJ2-7, is GAGVSQSPSNKVTEKGKDVELRCDPISGHTALYWYRQSLGQGLEFLIYFQGNSAPDKSGLPSDRFSAERTGGSVSTLTIQRTQQEDSAVYLCASSLIGGLSYEQYFGPGTRLTVT.